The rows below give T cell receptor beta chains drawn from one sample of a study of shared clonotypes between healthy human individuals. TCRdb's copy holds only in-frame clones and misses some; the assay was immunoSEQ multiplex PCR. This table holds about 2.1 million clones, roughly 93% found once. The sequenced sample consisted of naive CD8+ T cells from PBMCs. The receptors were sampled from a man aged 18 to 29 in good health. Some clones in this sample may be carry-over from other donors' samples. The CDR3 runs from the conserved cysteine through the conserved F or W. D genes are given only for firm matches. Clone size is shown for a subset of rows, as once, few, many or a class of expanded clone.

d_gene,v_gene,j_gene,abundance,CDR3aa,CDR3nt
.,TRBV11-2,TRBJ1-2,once,CASSLGRDSKGYTF,TGTGCCAGCAGCTTAGGTAGAGATTCGAAAGGCTACACCTTC
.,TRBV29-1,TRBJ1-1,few,CSVRGGTEAFF,TGCAGCGTTCGTGGAGGCACTGAAGCTTTCTTT
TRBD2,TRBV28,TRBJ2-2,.,CASSGTGTSGISTGELFF,TGTGCCAGCAGTGGAACCGGGACTAGCGGGATTAGCACCGGGGAGCTGTTTTTT
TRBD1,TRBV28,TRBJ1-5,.,CASIIRTGSNQPQHF,TGTGCCAGCATTATAAGGACAGGTAGCAATCAGCCCCAGCATTTT
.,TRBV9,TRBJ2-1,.,CASSRSGGGLSSYNEQFF,TGTGCCAGCAGCCGGTCGGGAGGGGGCCTTTCTTCCTACAATGAGCAGTTCTTC
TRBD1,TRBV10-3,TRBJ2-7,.,CAISAGTGFYEQYF,TGTGCCATCAGCGCCGGGACAGGGTTTTACGAGCAGTACTTC
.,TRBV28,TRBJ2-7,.,CASSLGEAAYEQYF,TGTGCCAGCAGTTTGGGGGAGGCGGCCTACGAGCAGTACTTC
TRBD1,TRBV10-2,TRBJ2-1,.,CASSGFRGPRTDEQFF,TGCGCCAGCAGTGGGTTTAGGGGGCCTCGTACGGATGAGCAGTTCTTC
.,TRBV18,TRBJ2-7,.,CASSPPAGQVYEQYF,TGTGCCAGCTCACCACCAGCGGGACAGGTCTACGAGCAGTACTTC
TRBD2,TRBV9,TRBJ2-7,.,CASSVGSGTYEQYF,TGTGCCAGCAGCGTCGGTAGCGGGACCTACGAGCAGTACTTC
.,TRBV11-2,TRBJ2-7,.,CASSLETGLYEQYF,TGTGCCAGCAGCTTAGAAACGGGGCTCTACGAGCAGTACTTC
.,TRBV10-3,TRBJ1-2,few,CAISESIGLYGYTF,TGTGCCATCAGTGAGTCGATCGGCCTCTATGGCTACACCTTC
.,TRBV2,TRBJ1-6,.,CASSDPRPLHF,TGTGCCAGCAGTGACCCGAGGCCCCTCCACTTT
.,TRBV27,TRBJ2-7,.,CASSLNWAGAGNEQYF,TGTGCCAGCAGTTTAAATTGGGCAGGGGCGGGCAACGAGCAGTACTTC
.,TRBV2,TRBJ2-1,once,CASSGASTNEQFF,TGTGCCAGCAGTGGGGCCTCGACAAATGAGCAGTTCTTC
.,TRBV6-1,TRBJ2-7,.,CASSEVRLGITDEQYF,TGTGCCAGCAGTGAAGTCCGGTTGGGGATTACGGACGAGCAGTACTTC
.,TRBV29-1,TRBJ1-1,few,CSVPGHTAFF,TGCAGCGTTCCTGGACACACGGCTTTCTTT
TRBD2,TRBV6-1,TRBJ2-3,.,CASSRLAEGDTQYF,TGTGCCAGCAGTCGACTAGCGGAAGGGGATACGCAGTATTTT
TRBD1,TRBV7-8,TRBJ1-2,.,CASSSEALGDRALWYGYTF,TGTGCCAGCAGCTCGGAAGCTCTAGGGGACAGGGCTTTATGGTATGGCTACACCTTC
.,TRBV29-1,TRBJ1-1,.,CSVEDRGRENTEAFF,TGCAGCGTTGAAGACCGGGGCCGGGAGAACACTGAAGCTTTCTTT
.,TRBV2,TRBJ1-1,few,CASSEPENTEAFF,TGTGCCAGCAGTGAACCAGAGAACACTGAAGCTTTCTTT
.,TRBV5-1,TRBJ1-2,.,CASSLGNLTDASGGYTF,TGCGCCAGCAGCTTAGGCAACCTGACGGACGCCTCGGGAGGCTACACCTTC
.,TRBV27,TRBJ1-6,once,CASSLSSDPPNNSPLHF,TGTGCCAGCAGTTTATCGTCCGATCCTCCCAATAATTCACCCCTCCACTTT
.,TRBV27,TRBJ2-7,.,CASSLTGSVYEQYF,TGTGCCAGCAGTTTAACCGGGAGCGTTTACGAGCAGTACTTC
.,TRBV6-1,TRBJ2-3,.,CASSDSTPSTDTQYF,TGTGCCAGCAGTGATAGTACCCCTAGCACAGATACGCAGTATTTT
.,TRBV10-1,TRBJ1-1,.,CASSYARYTEAFF,TGCGCCAGCAGCTACGCGCGTTACACTGAAGCTTTCTTT
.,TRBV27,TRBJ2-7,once,CASRERGRHEQYF,TGTGCCAGCAGAGAACGGGGTCGGCACGAGCAGTACTTC
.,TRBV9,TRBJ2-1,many,CASSVSSSYNEQFF,TGTGCCAGCAGCGTGAGCTCCTCCTACAATGAGCAGTTCTTC
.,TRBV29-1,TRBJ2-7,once,CSVLQGPHEQYF,TGCAGCGTTCTCCAGGGCCCCCACGAGCAGTACTTC
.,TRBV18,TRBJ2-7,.,CASVPYEQYF,TGTGCCAGCGTACCCTACGAGCAGTACTTC
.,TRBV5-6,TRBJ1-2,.,CASSLKGGSLPTYGYTF,TGTGCCAGCAGCTTGAAGGGCGGCTCACTCCCCACCTATGGCTACACCTTC
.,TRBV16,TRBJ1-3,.,CASSQYQGRENTIYF,TGTGCCAGCAGCCAATACCAGGGGCGGGAGAACACCATATATTTT
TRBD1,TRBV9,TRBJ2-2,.,CASSVGQVPGELFF,TGTGCCAGCAGCGTGGGACAGGTCCCCGGGGAGCTGTTTTTT
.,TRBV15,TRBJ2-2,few,CATSRDLASQRELFF,TGTGCCACCAGCAGAGATCTTGCCAGCCAAAGGGAGCTGTTTTTT
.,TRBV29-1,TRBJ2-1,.,CSGTQGGSYNEQFF,TGCAGCGGTACACAGGGAGGGTCCTACAATGAGCAGTTCTTC
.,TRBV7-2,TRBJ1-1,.,CASSLVGGPGTEAFF,TGTGCCAGCAGCTTAGTGGGGGGGCCGGGCACTGAAGCTTTCTTT
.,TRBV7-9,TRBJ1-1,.,CASSLGTVGEGTEAFF,TGTGCCAGCAGCCTCGGGACGGTCGGTGAGGGCACTGAAGCTTTCTTT
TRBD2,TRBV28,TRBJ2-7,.,CASETGGGIHEQYF,TGTGCCAGCGAGACGGGGGGTGGTATTCACGAGCAGTACTTC
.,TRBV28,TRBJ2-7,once,CASSPPGLGYEQYF,TGTGCCAGCAGTCCCCCGGGACTGGGCTACGAGCAGTACTTC
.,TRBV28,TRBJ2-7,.,CASRESYEQYF,TGTGCCAGCAGAGAGTCCTACGAGCAGTACTTC
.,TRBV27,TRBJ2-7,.,CASSLLALSSYEQYF,TGTGCCAGCAGTTTATTGGCTCTTAGCTCCTACGAGCAGTACTTC
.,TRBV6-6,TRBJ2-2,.,CAGAEIFLGGELFF,TGTGCCGGAGCCGAAATATTTCTGGGCGGGGAGCTGTTTTTT
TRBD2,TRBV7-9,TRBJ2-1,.,CASSWTSGSMIRNEQFF,TGTGCCAGCAGTTGGACTAGCGGGAGCATGATACGGAATGAGCAGTTCTTC
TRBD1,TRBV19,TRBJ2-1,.,CASSSHRFRQGEENEQFF,TGTGCCAGTAGTTCGCATCGCTTCCGACAGGGGGAGGAGAATGAGCAGTTCTTC
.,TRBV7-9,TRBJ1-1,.,CASSSEGGAEAFF,TGTGCCAGCAGCTCAGAAGGCGGCGCTGAAGCTTTCTTT
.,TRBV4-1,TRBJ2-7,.,CASSQGTLGSYEQYF,TGCGCCAGCAGCCAAGGAACTTTGGGCTCCTACGAGCAGTACTTC
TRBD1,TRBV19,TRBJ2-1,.,CASSIPPIDRVLYNEQFF,TGTGCCAGTAGTATCCCCCCCATCGACAGGGTCCTGTACAATGAGCAGTTCTTC
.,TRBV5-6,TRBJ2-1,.,CASSLGGTLYYNEQFF,TGTGCCAGCAGCTTGGGTGGGACACTGTACTACAATGAGCAGTTCTTC
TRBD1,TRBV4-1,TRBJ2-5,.,CASRDRAELQETQYF,TGCGCCAGCAGAGACAGGGCCGAACTACAAGAGACCCAGTACTTC
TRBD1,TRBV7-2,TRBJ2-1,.,CASSLSYRGAVEQFF,TGTGCCAGCAGCTTATCCTACAGGGGGGCGGTAGAGCAGTTCTTC
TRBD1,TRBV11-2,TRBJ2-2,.,CASSPFLRDRGSPGELFF,TGTGCCAGCAGTCCTTTCCTCCGGGACAGGGGCTCCCCCGGGGAGCTGTTTTTT